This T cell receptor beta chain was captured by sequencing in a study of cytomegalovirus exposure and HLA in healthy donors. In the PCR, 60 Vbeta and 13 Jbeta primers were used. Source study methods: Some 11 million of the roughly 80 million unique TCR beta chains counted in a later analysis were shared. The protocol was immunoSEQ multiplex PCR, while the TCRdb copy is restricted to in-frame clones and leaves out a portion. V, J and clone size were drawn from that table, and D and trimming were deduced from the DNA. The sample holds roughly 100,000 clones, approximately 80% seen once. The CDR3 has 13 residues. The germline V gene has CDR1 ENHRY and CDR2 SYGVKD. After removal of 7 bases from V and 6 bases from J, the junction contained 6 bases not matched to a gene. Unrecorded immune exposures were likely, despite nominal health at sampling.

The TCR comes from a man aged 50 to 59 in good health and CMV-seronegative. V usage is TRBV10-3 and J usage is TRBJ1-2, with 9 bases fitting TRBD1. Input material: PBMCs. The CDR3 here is CAITDRDRDGYTF. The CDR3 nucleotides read TGTGCCATCACCGACCGGGACAGGGATGGCTACACCTTC.